One sample yielded the 4 T cell receptor beta chains listed below, sequenced in a study of blood T cell repertoires in COVID-19. Clones were sequenced by immunoSEQ multiplex PCR, and TCRdb holds only the in-frame ones, with some missing. Of 350,000 to 400,000 clones listed, more than 80% are singletons. Sequenced: peripheral blood. The source is a woman in her twenties or thirties with COVID-19, enrolled during active disease.

The genes are TRBV5-4 and TRBJ2-5, with TRBD1 matching over 8 bases. V lost 2 bases to trimming and J lost 2 bases; unmatched junction nucleotides: 2. Germline V gene lookup returns CDR1 SGHNT and CDR2 YYREEE (reference sequence). The CDR3 covers 14 residues. The CDR3 coding sequence is TGTGCCAGCAGCTTTACAGGGGGTCAAGAGACCCAGTACTTC. Residues: CASSFTGGQETQYF.

The J gene is TRBJ2-3, the V gene TRBV9; 8 bases align to TRBD2. Germline-derived CDR1 and CDR2 are SGDLS and YYNGEE. V shed 0 bases and J 7 bases; nucleotides not matched to a gene: 16. This CDR3 comprises 18 residues. CDR3 nucleotide sequence: TGTGCCAGCAGCGTAGGAATCCCCTCTGGACTAGCAGGAAATACGCAGTATTTT. Amino acid sequence: CASSVGIPSGLAGNTQYF.

This chain connects TRBV10-3 to TRBJ1-1, with a weak D call TRBD1 (5 bases). Germline values: CDR1 ENHRY, CDR2 SYGVKD. Trimming took 4 bases from V and 5 from J, leaving 14 bases between them. This CDR3 has 14 residues. The CDR3 sequence is CAISGRGRETEAFF. The CDR3 DNA follows: TGTGCCATCAGTGGACGGGGGAGGGAGACTGAAGCTTTCTTT.

The chain has TRBV11-2 and TRBJ1-4, with D hard to call. CDR3 length equals 15 residues. CDR1 and CDR2 (germline): SGHAT, FQNNGV. Trimming removed 5 bases at V and 0 bases at J, with 10 bases between. The CDR3 nucleotides read TGTGCCAGCAGCGTCGGGGATGCAACTAATGAAAAACTGTTTTTT. Residues: CASSVGDATNEKLFF.